The rows below give T cell receptor beta chains drawn from one sample of a study of T cells in Graves' hyperthyroidism and ophthalmopathy. MiXCR, run by TCRdb on the multiplex PCR reads, gives a single entry per CDR3 protein. The sample includes approximately 600,000 distinct CDR3 sequences, more than 13% of them seen just once. Sequencing was carried out using blood. The receptors were sampled from a woman aged 18-29 years with Graves' ophthalmopathy. Each CDR3 is given without its conserved first and last residue. The order of the fields is V gene, J gene, CDR3 protein.

v_call: TRBV28; j_call: TRBJ1-2; cdr3_aa: ASSSGQGADFYGYT
v_call: TRBV7-2; j_call: TRBJ2-1; cdr3_aa: ASSLAWDRGSDEQF
v_call: TRBV12-3/TRBV12-4; j_call: TRBJ2-3; cdr3_aa: ASSLFYTRGGTDTQY
v_call: TRBV30; j_call: TRBJ2-5; cdr3_aa: AWGLAGGLGPQETQY
v_call: TRBV20-1; j_call: TRBJ2-2; cdr3_aa: SAPGTYTGELF
v_call: TRBV5-6; j_call: TRBJ2-1; cdr3_aa: ASNLGSGGYNEQF
v_call: TRBV2; j_call: TRBJ1-1; cdr3_aa: ASSEPPATGKNTEAF
v_call: TRBV24-1; j_call: TRBJ2-1; cdr3_aa: ATSDLTGQDGANNEQF
v_call: TRBV7-8; j_call: TRBJ2-7; cdr3_aa: ASSLIAGTAYEQY
v_call: TRBV20-1; j_call: TRBJ2-3; cdr3_aa: SAPEREGQWTDTQY
v_call: TRBV2; j_call: TRBJ2-1; cdr3_aa: ASRLGTRLADAYNEQF
v_call: TRBV19; j_call: TRBJ1-1; cdr3_aa: ASSPLGWQARDTEAF
v_call: TRBV12-3/TRBV12-4; j_call: TRBJ1-4; cdr3_aa: ASSSRQVATNEKLF
v_call: TRBV10-3; j_call: TRBJ2-7; cdr3_aa: AISESGTGGYEQY
v_call: TRBV11-2; j_call: TRBJ2-7; cdr3_aa: ASSSTSGRAREQY
v_call: TRBV7-2; j_call: TRBJ1-2; cdr3_aa: ASSARDTYGYT
v_call: TRBV29-1; j_call: TRBJ2-5; cdr3_aa: SVSRGIGETQY
v_call: TRBV13; j_call: TRBJ1-1; cdr3_aa: ASSPRTEGMNTEAF
v_call: TRBV5-1; j_call: TRBJ2-3; cdr3_aa: ATTLQGAFTDTQY
v_call: TRBV2; j_call: TRBJ2-7; cdr3_aa: ASSQTGVSYEQY
v_call: TRBV14; j_call: TRBJ2-3; cdr3_aa: ASSQYFDSGPDTQY
v_call: TRBV12-3/TRBV12-4; j_call: TRBJ2-7; cdr3_aa: ASKKWPDRSYEQY
v_call: TRBV9; j_call: TRBJ2-1; cdr3_aa: ASSVEDRDLAGGPNEQF
v_call: TRBV28; j_call: TRBJ2-7; cdr3_aa: ASSGVGGTNYEQY
v_call: TRBV3-1; j_call: TRBJ1-2; cdr3_aa: ASSLHPGNYGYT
v_call: TRBV5-6; j_call: TRBJ1-2; cdr3_aa: ASSLGSAGTYGYT
v_call: TRBV9; j_call: TRBJ2-7; cdr3_aa: ASSASGRGGVSEQY
v_call: TRBV27; j_call: TRBJ1-1; cdr3_aa: ASSLGQSTEAF
v_call: TRBV5-1; j_call: TRBJ2-2; cdr3_aa: ASSLDTGGELF
v_call: TRBV6-1; j_call: TRBJ2-3; cdr3_aa: ATQLESTDTQY
v_call: TRBV11-2; j_call: TRBJ2-3; cdr3_aa: ASSSPRRGGTQY
v_call: TRBV6-1; j_call: TRBJ1-2; cdr3_aa: ASSYDTGYYGYT
v_call: TRBV7-2; j_call: TRBJ2-3; cdr3_aa: ASRTSGSWGEGTQY